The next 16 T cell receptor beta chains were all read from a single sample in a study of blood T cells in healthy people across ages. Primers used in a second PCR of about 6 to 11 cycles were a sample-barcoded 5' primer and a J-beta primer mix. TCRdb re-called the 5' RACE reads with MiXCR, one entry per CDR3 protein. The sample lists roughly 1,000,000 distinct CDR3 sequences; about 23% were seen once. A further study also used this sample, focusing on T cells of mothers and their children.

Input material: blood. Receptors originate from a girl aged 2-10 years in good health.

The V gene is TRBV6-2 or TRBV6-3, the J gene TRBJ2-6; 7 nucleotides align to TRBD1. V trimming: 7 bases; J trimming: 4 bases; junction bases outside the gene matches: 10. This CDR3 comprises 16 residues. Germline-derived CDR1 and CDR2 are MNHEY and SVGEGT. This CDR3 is CASTLRGQPGANVLTF. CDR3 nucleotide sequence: TGTGCCAGCACCTTACGGGGACAGCCGGGGGCCAACGTCCTGACTTTC.

This CDR3 reads CASSLNPPGQGLYEQYF. The DNA for the CDR3 is TGTGCCAGCAGTTTAAATCCGCCGGGACAGGGGTTGTACGAGCAGTACTTC. This chain joins TRBV7-9 and TRBJ2-5, with 10 bases lining up with TRBD1. The tail of the sequence fits TRBJ2-7 better, so the J call may be wrong. Germline V gene data show CDR1 as SEHNR and CDR2 as FQNEAQ (reference sequence). The CDR3 spans 17 residues.

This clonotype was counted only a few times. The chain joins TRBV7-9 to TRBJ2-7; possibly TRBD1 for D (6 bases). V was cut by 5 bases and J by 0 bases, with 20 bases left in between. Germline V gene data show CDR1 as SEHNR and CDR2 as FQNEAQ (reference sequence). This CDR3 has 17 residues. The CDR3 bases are TGTGCCAGCAGCGACCGAGGAACAGGGCTCAGCTCCTACGAGCAGTACTTC. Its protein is CASSDRGTGLSSYEQYF.

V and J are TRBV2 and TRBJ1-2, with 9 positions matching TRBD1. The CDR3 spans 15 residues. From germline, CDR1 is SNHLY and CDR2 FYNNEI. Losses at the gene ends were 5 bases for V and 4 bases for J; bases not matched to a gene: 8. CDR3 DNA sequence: TGTGCCAGCAGTCAGACTCGGACAGGGGTCTATGGCTACACCTTC. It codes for CASSQTRTGVYGYTF. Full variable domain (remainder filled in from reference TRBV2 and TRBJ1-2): EPEVTQTPSHQVTQMGQEVILRCVPISNHLYFYWYRQILGQKVEFLVSFYNNEISEKSEIFDDQFSVERPDGSNFTLKIRSTKLEDSAMYFCASSQTRTGVYGYTFGSGTRLTVV.

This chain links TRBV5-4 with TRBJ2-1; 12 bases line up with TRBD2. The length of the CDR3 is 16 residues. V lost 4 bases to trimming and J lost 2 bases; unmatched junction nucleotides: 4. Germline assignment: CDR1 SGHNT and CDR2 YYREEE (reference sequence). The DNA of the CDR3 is TGTGCCAGCAGCGACCCTAGCGGGAGGGCCTACAATGAGCAGTTCTTC. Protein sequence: CASSDPSGRAYNEQFF.

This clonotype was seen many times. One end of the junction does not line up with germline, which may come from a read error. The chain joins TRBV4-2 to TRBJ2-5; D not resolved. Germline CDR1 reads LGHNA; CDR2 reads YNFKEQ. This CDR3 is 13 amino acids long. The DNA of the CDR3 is TGCGCCAGCAGCCAAGGGTCCGGAGAGACCCAGTACTTC. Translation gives CASSQGSGETQYF.

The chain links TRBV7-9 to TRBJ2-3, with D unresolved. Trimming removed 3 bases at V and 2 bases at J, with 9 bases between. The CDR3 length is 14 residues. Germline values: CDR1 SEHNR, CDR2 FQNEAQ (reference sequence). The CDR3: CASSFQRPTDTQYF. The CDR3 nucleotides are TGTGCCAGCAGCTTCCAGCGCCCCACAGATACGCAGTATTTT.

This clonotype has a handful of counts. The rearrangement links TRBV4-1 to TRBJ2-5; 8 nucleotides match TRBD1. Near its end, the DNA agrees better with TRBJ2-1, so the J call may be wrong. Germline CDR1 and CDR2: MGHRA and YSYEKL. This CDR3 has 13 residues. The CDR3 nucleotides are TGCGCCAGCGTGGGACAGGCCAACAATGAGCAGTTCTTC. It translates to CASVGQANNEQFF.

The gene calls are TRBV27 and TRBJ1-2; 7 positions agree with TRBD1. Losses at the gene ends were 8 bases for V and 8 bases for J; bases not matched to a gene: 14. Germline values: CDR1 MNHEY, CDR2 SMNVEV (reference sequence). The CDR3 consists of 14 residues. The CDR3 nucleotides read TGTGCCAGCGGACCCGGCGACAGGGATAGAGGCTACACCTTC. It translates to CASGPGDRDRGYTF.

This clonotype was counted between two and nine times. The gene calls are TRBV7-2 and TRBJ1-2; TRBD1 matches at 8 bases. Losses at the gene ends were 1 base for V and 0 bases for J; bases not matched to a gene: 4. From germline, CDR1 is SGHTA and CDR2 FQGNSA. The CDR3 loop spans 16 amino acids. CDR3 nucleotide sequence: TGTGCCAGCAGCTTAGGACAGGGGTGGACTAACTATGGCTACACCTTC. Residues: CASSLGQGWTNYGYTF.

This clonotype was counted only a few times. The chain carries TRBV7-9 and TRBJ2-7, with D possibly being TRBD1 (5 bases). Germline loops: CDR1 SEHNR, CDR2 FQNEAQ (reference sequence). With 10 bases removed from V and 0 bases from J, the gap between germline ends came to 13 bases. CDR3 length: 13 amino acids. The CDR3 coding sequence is TGTGCCACCTCTCAGGGTAGCTCCTACGAGCAGTACTTC. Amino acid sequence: CATSQGSSYEQYF.

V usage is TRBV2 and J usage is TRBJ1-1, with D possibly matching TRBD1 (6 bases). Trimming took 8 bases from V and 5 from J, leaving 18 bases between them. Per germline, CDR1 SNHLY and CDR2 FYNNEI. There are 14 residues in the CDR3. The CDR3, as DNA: TGTGCCAGCTGGACTAGGGGGGTGGGGACTGAAGCTTTCTTT. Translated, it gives CASWTRGVGTEAFF.

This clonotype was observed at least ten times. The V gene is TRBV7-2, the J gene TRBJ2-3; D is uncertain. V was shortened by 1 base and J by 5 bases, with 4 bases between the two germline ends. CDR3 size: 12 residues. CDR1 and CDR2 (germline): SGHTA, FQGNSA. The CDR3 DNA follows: TGTGCCAGCAGCTTAGAGCTAGATACGCAGTATTTT. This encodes CASSLELDTQYF. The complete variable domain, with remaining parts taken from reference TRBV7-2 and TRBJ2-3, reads GAGVSQSPSNKVTEKGKDVELRCDPISGHTALYWYRQSLGQGLEFLIYFQGNSAPDKSGLPSDRFSAERTGGSVSTLTIQRTQQEDSAVYLCASSLELDTQYFGPGTRLTVL.

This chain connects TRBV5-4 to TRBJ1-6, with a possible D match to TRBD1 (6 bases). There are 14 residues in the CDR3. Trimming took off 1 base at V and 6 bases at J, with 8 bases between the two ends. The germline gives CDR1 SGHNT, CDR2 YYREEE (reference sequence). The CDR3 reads CASSLYRVNSPLHF. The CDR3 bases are TGTGCCAGCAGCTTGTACAGGGTTAATTCACCCCTCCACTTT.

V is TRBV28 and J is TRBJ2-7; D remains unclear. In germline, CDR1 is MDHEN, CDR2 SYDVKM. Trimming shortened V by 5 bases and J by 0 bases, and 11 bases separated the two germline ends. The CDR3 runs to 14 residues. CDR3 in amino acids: CASSHRYNSYEQYF. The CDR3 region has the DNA TGTGCCAGCAGTCACCGATATAACTCCTACGAGCAGTACTTC. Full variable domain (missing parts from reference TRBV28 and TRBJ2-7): DVKVTQSSRYLVKRTGEKVFLECVQDMDHENMFWYRQDPGLGLRLIYFSYDVKMKEKGDIPEGYSVSREKKERFSLILESASTNQTSMYLCASSHRYNSYEQYFGPGTRLTVT.

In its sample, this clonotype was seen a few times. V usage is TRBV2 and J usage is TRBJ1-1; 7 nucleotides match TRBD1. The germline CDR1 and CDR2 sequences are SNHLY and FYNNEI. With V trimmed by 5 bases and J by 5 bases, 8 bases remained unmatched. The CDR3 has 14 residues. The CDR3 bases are TGTGCCAGCAGTCAAAAAACGACAGGGACTGAAGCTTTCTTT. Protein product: CASSQKTTGTEAFF.